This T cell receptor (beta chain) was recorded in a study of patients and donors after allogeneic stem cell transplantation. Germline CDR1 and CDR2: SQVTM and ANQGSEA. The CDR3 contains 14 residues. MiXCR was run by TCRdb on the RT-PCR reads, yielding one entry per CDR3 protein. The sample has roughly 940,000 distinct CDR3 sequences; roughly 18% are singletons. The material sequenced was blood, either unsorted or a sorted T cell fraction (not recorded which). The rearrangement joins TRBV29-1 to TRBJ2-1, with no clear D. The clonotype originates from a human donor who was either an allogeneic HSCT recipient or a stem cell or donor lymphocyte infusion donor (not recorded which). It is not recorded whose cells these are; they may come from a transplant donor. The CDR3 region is CSSPSLSSYNEQFF. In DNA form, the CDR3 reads TGCAGTAGCCCCAGCCTTAGCTCCTACAATGAGCAGTTCTTC.